This T cell receptor (beta chain) was recovered during a study of CD8 T cells in Susac syndrome. Random hexamers primed reverse transcription of about 0.5 to 1 ug RNA. TCRdb independently ran MiXCR on the immunoSEQ multiplex PCR reads; one entry per CDR3 protein. The table lists 210,000 or so distinct CDR3 sequences, about 94% of them singletons. This CDR3 is built from 17 residues. Trimming shortened V by 3 bases and J by 1 base, and 15 bases separated the two germline ends. Germline CDR1 and CDR2: KGHDR and SFDVKD. Sequencing was performed on CD4+ T cells from PBMCs. This chain joins TRBV24-1 and TRBJ2-4; D possibly matches TRBD1 or TRBD2 (5 bases each). The TCR sequence derives from a human donor with Susac syndrome. CDR3 nucleotide sequence: TGTGCCACCAGTGATGCCGGGACCCCGGGGGCCAAAAACATTCAGTACTTC. This codes for CATSDAGTPGAKNIQYF.